These 9 T cell receptor beta chains came from one sample sequenced in a study of cytomegalovirus exposure and HLA in healthy donors. Amplification used 60 Vbeta primers and 13 Jbeta primers. Measured with immunoSEQ multiplex PCR; TCRdb has only the in-frame clones, and not every one. The sample has around 150,000 clones, approximately 73% seen once. Source material: PBMCs. The receptors originated from a man between 25 and 39 years old in good health and CMV-seropositive.

The rearrangement uses TRBV19 and TRBJ2-7; TRBD1 matches at 10 bases. V lost 3 bases and J lost 9; bases outside the gene matches: 8. Germline CDR1 reads LNHDA; CDR2 reads SQIVND (reference sequence). The CDR3 length is 14 residues. DNA for the CDR3: TGTGCCAGTAGTATGATTATCGACAGGGGGCGGCAGTACTTC. It yields the protein CASSMIIDRGRQYF.

This clone appeared once. The chain employs TRBV28 and TRBJ1-1, with D possibly TRBD1 on 5 matching bases. Germline V gene data show CDR1 as MDHEN and CDR2 as SYDVKM. This CDR3 is 14 amino acids long. The germline V and J ends were trimmed by 1 base and 3 bases, with 9 bases remaining between them. The DNA for the CDR3 is TGTGCCAGCAGTTTATTCGGGGGGGACACTGAAGCTTTCTTT. Amino acids: CASSLFGGDTEAFF.

The rearrangement uses TRBV28 and TRBJ2-3, with D possibly being TRBD2 (6 bases). The CDR3 has 17 amino acids. Germline CDR1 and CDR2: MDHEN and SYDVKM. V was shortened by 9 bases and J by 5 bases, with 27 bases between the two germline ends. The CDR3 coding sequence is TGTGCCAGTAAGGACGGGGGAGCTCCCCTTTCTGGAGATACGCAGTATTTT. Protein: CASKDGGAPLSGDTQYF.

V gene TRBV7-9 combines with J gene TRBJ2-1; D remains unclear. The CDR3 runs to 17 residues. Trimming took 1 base from V and 0 from J, leaving 13 bases between them. Germline V gene sequence: CDR1 SEHNR, CDR2 FQNEAQ (reference sequence). CDR3 bases: TGTGCCAGCAGCTTAGTTGCGGCGTGGAGCTCCTACAATGAGCAGTTCTTC. Translated: CASSLVAAWSSYNEQFF.

Remarks on this clone: One end of the junction is discordant with germline, which a read error may explain. The chain couples TRBV10-1 to TRBJ2-1; D remains ambiguous. Germline-derived CDR1 and CDR2 are WNHNN and SYGVQD (reference sequence). The CDR3 sequence is 14 residues long. CDR3 loop: CASSEKTTYTEQFF. The DNA of the CDR3 is TGCGCCAGCAGTGAGAAAACTACCTACACTGAGCAGTTCTTC.

This clone was picked up a small number of times. The rearrangement joins TRBV28 to TRBJ2-7; 11 nucleotides align to TRBD2. The CDR3 is 13 amino acids. V trimming: 9 bases; J trimming: 6 bases; junction bases outside the gene matches: 7. Germline CDR1 and CDR2: MDHEN and SYDVKM. The CDR3: CASGTSGKGEQYF. The CDR3 DNA reads TGTGCCAGTGGGACTAGCGGTAAAGGCGAGCAGTACTTC.

This clone was seen a single time. The rearrangement joins TRBV18 to TRBJ2-5; 7 bases map to TRBD2. Near its end, the DNA agrees better with TRBJ2-7, so the J call may be wrong. Germline CDR1 is KGHSH and CDR2 is LQKENI. The CDR3 is 15 residues long. CDR3 sequence reads: CASSPPSGRQYEQYF. As DNA, the CDR3 is TGTGCCAGCTCACCACCGTCCGGGAGGCAATACGAGCAGTACTTC.

The sample holds many counts of this clone. The chain uses TRBV2 and TRBJ1-1, with 8 nucleotides matching TRBD1. CDR1 SNHLY and CDR2 FYNNEI come from the germline V gene. The CDR3 consists of 13 residues. The ends lost 7 bases at V and 7 bases at J; junction bases unmatched: 8. This chain's CDR3 is CASNRQGIVEAFF. The CDR3 DNA sequence: TGTGCCAGCAACCGACAGGGGATAGTTGAAGCTTTCTTT. Looking up the rest from reference TRBV2 and TRBJ1-1 gives the full variable domain: EPEVTQTPSHQVTQMGQEVILRCVPISNHLYFYWYRQILGQKVEFLVSFYNNEISEKSEIFDDQFSVERPDGSNFTLKIRSTKLEDSAMYFCASNRQGIVEAFFGQGTRLTVV.

This CDR3 reads CAIKLDRGGETQYF. The CDR3 region has the DNA TGTGCCATCAAGCTGGACAGGGGTGGAGAGACCCAGTACTTC. The V and J genes are TRBV10-3 and TRBJ2-5; 9 nucleotides match TRBD1. The CDR3 extends over 14 amino acids. The trim removed 7 bases at V and 4 bases at J, leaving 7 bases unmatched. CDR1 is ENHRY and CDR2 is SYGVKD in the germline V gene.